Each of the 6 T cell receptor beta chains below was sequenced from the same sample in a study (dated by TCRdb to the mid-2010s). The library came from 5' RACE. Instrument used: Illumina MiSeq. TCRdb applied fastp at Q25 and MiXCR to the public reads, then kept only in-frame beta chains. CDR3 protein duplicates are merged, each entry listing the most common genes and DNA. The sample table records approximately 31,000 distinct CDR3 sequences; roughly 24% of these occur just once. The ten largest account for about 3.7% of the sample. Input material: naive CD4+ T cells sorted from a lymph node. The cell subset or site tag for this specimen amounts to: naive CD4+ T cells, CD4+CD45RA+CD25-. Every receptor here comes from a female donor with breast cancer.

Many counts were recorded for this clonotype. The chain is built from TRBV24-1 and TRBJ2-1; 10 positions agree with TRBD1. With 9 bases clipped from V and 7 bases from J, the junction kept 8 bases outside the gene matches. Germline values: CDR1 KGHDR, CDR2 SFDVKD. CDR3 length: 14 amino acids. As DNA, the CDR3 is TGTGCCACCTCAACCGGGACAGGGGTTAATGAGCAGTTCTTC. Translating it yields CATSTGTGVNEQFF.

V and J are TRBV12-5 and TRBJ2-5; TRBD2 agrees at 8 bases. Germline loops: CDR1 LGHNT, CDR2 FRNRAP. The CDR3 length is 14 residues. The V gene end was trimmed by 5 bases and the J gene end by 4 bases; junction bases not matched to a gene: 6. The CDR3 spells CASGHGGAGETQYF. The CDR3, as DNA: TGTGCTAGTGGTCACGGGGGGGCAGGAGAGACCCAGTACTTC.

This clonotype is labeled medium-sized. The gene calls are TRBV6-1 and TRBJ2-1; D might be TRBD1 or TRBD2, each matching 5 bases. CDR1 is MNHNS, CDR2 SASEGT, per germline. This CDR3 comprises 15 residues. Trimming took 7 bases from V and 0 from J, leaving 13 bases between them. The CDR3 here is CASMGVGVSYNEQFF. In DNA, the CDR3 is TGTGCCAGCATGGGGGTCGGGGTCTCCTACAATGAGCAGTTCTTC.

This clonotype has just a few counts. The rearrangement joins TRBV6-6 to TRBJ2-7; D is undetermined. This CDR3 is built from 12 residues. Germline values: CDR1 MNHNY, CDR2 SVGAGI (reference sequence). V was cut by 6 bases and J by 7 bases, with 13 bases left in between. The CDR3 coding sequence is TGTGCCAGCAGCCCCATGGGGAAGGAGCAGTACTTC. Translating it yields CASSPMGKEQYF.

On this clonotype itself: One end of the junction fails to match germline, which may point to a read error. The rearrangement joins TRBV9 to TRBJ2-1, with D possibly matching TRBD2 (6 bases). This CDR3 has 15 amino acids. Germline CDR1 and CDR2: SGDLS and YYNGEE. This CDR3 reads CASARSPTRRNEQSF. The CDR3 bases are TGTGCCAGTGCTCGTTCCCCGACTAGGAGGAATGAGCAGTCCTTC. The variable domain in full, with the rest retrieved from reference TRBV9 and TRBJ2-1, is DSGVTQTPKHLITATGQRVTLRCSPRSGDLSVYWYQQSLDQGLQFLIQYYNGEERAKGNILERFSAQQFPDLHSELNLSSLELGDSALYFCASARSPTRRNEQSFGPGTRLTVL.

This clonotype was seen ten or more times. V usage is TRBV5-1 and J usage is TRBJ2-5, with D possibly TRBD1 on 7 matching bases. V was clipped by 6 bases and J by 2 bases, with 14 bases between them. The length of the CDR3 is 14 residues. Germline CDR1 SGHRS, CDR2 YFSETQ. The CDR3 here is CASTQGGLQETQYF. The CDR3 DNA reads as TGCGCCAGCACCCAGGGGGGCTTACAAGAGACCCAGTACTTC.